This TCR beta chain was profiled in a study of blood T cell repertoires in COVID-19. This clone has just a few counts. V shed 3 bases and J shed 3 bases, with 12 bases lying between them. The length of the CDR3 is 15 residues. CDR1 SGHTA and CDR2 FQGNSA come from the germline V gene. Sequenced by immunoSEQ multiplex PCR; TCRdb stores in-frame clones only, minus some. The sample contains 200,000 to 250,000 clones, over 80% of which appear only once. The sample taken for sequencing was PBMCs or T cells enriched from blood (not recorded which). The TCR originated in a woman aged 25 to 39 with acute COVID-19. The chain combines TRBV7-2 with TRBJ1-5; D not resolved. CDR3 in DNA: TGTGCCAGCAGCTTTATTAGCGGAAACAATCAGCCCCAGCATTTT. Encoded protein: CASSFISGNNQPQHF.